This T cell receptor (beta chain) is drawn from a study of blood T cell repertoires in COVID-19 (dated by TCRdb to about 2020). Study-level background: Collaborator samples came from the United States, Italy and Spain and covered acute and convalescent phases of COVID-19. The prospective study material was composed of cDNA or gDNA derived from T cells, B-cell-depleted T cells, or PBMCs. The dataset comprised deeply sampled blood TCRbeta repertoires from subjects exposed to, actively infected with, or recovered from COVID-19. A freely available public database, intended as a resource for researchers studying the immune response to SARS-CoV-2, is where the repertoires were released. The samples were drawn from the first 160 participants of the ongoing ImmuneRACE study and from 1,254 subjects provided by 6 global collaborators. Sample metadata almost always included a de-identified subject ID, COVID-19 status, age in years and sex. Where HLA class I and class II types were available, the types were taken from metadata supplied by the sample provider, not from assay-based typing. What the research found in general, with its limitations: How much clinical and demographic metadata was included differed by source and by participant, and the metadata was provided uncurated.

Collaborating institutions collected whole blood in K2EDTA tubes following their own protocols. For TCRbeta analysis, collaborators shipped samples in one of three forms: frozen whole blood, isolated PBMCs, or DNA extracted from either of those sample types. Of note for this clone: Its antigen is still unknown. No quality values exist for individual bases; no much larger clone is one base distant.

CDR1 and CDR2 were assigned from the germline V gene as SGHDT and YYEEEE. The CDR3 covers 18 residues, taking in both the cysteine and the phenylalanine. Just CDR3 DNA is preserved here, 54 bases in frame from base 1. Germline trimming: 4 bases from V, 4 bases from J; junction bases outside gene matches: 18. The immunoSEQ Assay, a bias-controlled multiplex PCR, was used to amplify TCRbeta CDR3 regions from genomic DNA. Per the authors' processing: Within the assay, amplification of reference gene primers was used to estimate how many nucleated cells each sample contained. To quantify the absolute abundance of each unique TCRbeta CDR3 rearrangement, sequence reads were collapsed and filtered. Productive Simpson clonality was computed per sample as the square root of Simpson's diversity index over productive rearrangements. The table was pulled from immuneACCESS by TCRdb, which kept in-frame rearrangements only. Such tables lose some clones; where checked, under half of the loss comes from unresolved V genes, and the rest has no known cause. That table supplies the V and J calls and clone size; D and trimming were determined from the DNA. This sample gives tens of thousands of clones in total; roughly 85% of them show up just once. The top ten hold 1.4% of the sample.

The sequence derives from a woman aged 55-70 years with acute or convalescent COVID-19. Recombination connected TRBV5-6 to TRBJ2-3, with 7 bases in between that match TRBD2. Sequencing was done on a sample of peripheral blood. The DNA sequence is TGTGCCAGCAGCCCCATAGCCCCACGGACTAGAAATGCAGATACGCAGTATTTT. Translation gives CASSPIAPRTRNADTQYF.